Included here is one TCR beta chain sequence, with context. CDR1 is SGHKS and CDR2 is YYEKEE in the germline V gene (reference sequence). The CDR3 contains 14 residues. Trimming left V 5 bases short and J 8 bases short, with 16 bases between. The data originate from a study of blood T cell repertoires in COVID-19. Study details: Both acute and convalescent COVID-19 samples were obtained from the United States, Italy and Spain. Nucleic acid was either cDNA or gDNA, and it came from T cells, B-cell-depleted T cells, or PBMCs.

Original processing methods: From reference gene primer amplification, estimates of nucleated cell counts were derived. The protocol was immunoSEQ multiplex PCR, while the TCRdb copy is restricted to in-frame clones and leaves out a portion. V and J calls plus clone size are reproduced from that table; the DNA served to infer D and trimming. The sample lists about 110,000 clones, 70% to 90% occurring once. The genes are TRBV5-5 and TRBJ1-4; D remains ambiguous. This receptor was obtained from a man in his forties with acute or convalescent COVID-19. The specimen sequenced was peripheral blood. CDR3 residues: CASRTDPVREKLFF. CDR3 DNA: TGTGCCAGCAGGACCGACCCGGTCAGGGAAAAACTGTTTTTT.